Listed below are T cell receptor beta chains from one sample, sequenced in a study of post-analysis software for immune sequencing data. TCRdb analysed the PCR reads with MiXCR anew, one entry per CDR3 protein. In the table there are hundreds of thousands of distinct CDR3 sequences, more than 50% of which are singletons. The sequenced sample was blood. The receptors come from a girl aged 2 to 10 with multiple sclerosis. CDR3s include the opening cysteine and the closing phenylalanine or tryptophan. The D gene is left open where the match is weak. Size is stated for part of the rows, as once, few or many counts, or as a class when the clone is expanded.

v_gene	j_gene	abundance	d_gene	CDR3aa	CDR3nt
TRBV6-5	TRBJ1-2	-	TRBD1	CASSYFRTGGYGYTF	TGTGCCAGCAGTTACTTTAGGACAGGGGGTTATGGCTACACCTTC
TRBV6-5	TRBJ1-2	few	TRBD1	CASRITGVYNGYTF	TGTGCCAGCAGGATTACAGGGGTTTACAATGGCTACACCTTC
TRBV7-9	TRBJ1-2	-	-	CASSLDRGYTF	TGTGCCAGCAGCTTAGACAGAGGCTACACCTTC
TRBV20-1	TRBJ1-2	few	-	CSASGINPNYGYTF	TGCAGTGCGAGCGGGATAAACCCTAACTATGGCTACACCTTC
TRBV20-1	TRBJ2-1	-	-	CSASPLDNEQFF	TGCAGTGCTAGTCCCTTGGACAATGAGCAGTTCTTC
TRBV20-1	TRBJ2-3	-	TRBD2	CSAIRLAGGAYPDTQYF	TGCAGTGCTATAAGACTAGCCGGCGGGGCTTATCCAGATACGCAGTATTTT
TRBV5-1	TRBJ1-1	-	TRBD1	CASSSGGGGNTEAFF	TGCGCCAGCAGCTCAGGGGGCGGAGGGAACACTGAAGCTTTCTTT
TRBV11-2	TRBJ2-3	-	-	CASSPYRGTTDTQYF	TGTGCCAGCAGCCCTTATAGAGGGACGACAGATACGCAGTATTTT
TRBV6-5	TRBJ1-4	-	-	CASSRDGEEKLFF	TGTGCCAGCAGCCGGGACGGTGAGGAAAAACTGTTTTTT
TRBV29-1	TRBJ1-1	-	-	CSVGSGTYTEAFF	TGCAGCGTTGGGTCGGGGACATACACTGAAGCTTTCTTT
TRBV6-1	TRBJ1-2	-	-	CASSEGRGYYGYTF	TGTGCCAGCAGTGAAGGCAGGGGATACTATGGCTACACCTTC
TRBV6-1	TRBJ2-5	-	-	CASSEWETQYF	TGTGCCAGCAGTGAGTGGGAGACCCAGTACTTC
TRBV6-5	TRBJ1-1	few	-	CASSLPGGYTEAFF	TGTGCCAGCAGTCTCCCGGGCGGTTACACTGAAGCTTTCTTT